This is a list of T cell receptor beta chains from one sample in a study of OX40 agonist ivuxolimab in advanced cancers. Sequencing used immunoSEQ multiplex PCR; TCRdb keeps in-frame clones, though not all of them. Of roughly 89,000 clones listed, around 89% are singletons. Specimen: CD4+ or CD8+ T cells sorted from blood, collected in a trial of the OX40 agonist ivuxolimab. Receptor source: an adult with an advanced solid tumor such as melanoma, head and neck, liver or kidney cancer. Each CDR3 is given with its conserved first and last residue. Each record gives: clone size, V gene, J gene, D gene, CDR3 DNA, CDR3 protein. The D gene is left open where the match is weak. Some rows mark clone size as missing; the rest say once, few, many or name a class of expanded clone.

>NA|TRBV5-6|TRBJ1-2|TRBD1
TGTGCCAGCAGTCCATATCGGACAGGGAGCCCCTATGGCTACACCTTC
CASSPYRTGSPYGYTF
>NA|TRBV7-9|TRBJ1-2|NA
TGTGCCAGCAGCTTAGTCGCCCGGGCCGCTCATAACTATGGCTACACCTTC
CASSLVARAAHNYGYTF
>NA|TRBV7-2|TRBJ1-1|NA
TGTGCCAGAATAACGCGGTGGTTGAACACTGAAGCTTTCTTT
CARITRWLNTEAFF
>NA|TRBV9|TRBJ1-1|NA
TGTGCCAGCAGCGTCGGGGGCCCCACTGAAGCTTTCTTT
CASSVGGPTEAFF
>NA|TRBV6-5|TRBJ2-5|TRBD2
TGTGCCAGCAGTTACTCGATGGCGGGAGTAGGAGAGACCCAGTACTTC
CASSYSMAGVGETQYF
>NA|TRBV6-5|TRBJ2-7|NA
TGTGCCAGCAGTAGAGCTGGGAGCTACGAGCAGTACTTC
CASSRAGSYEQYF
>few|TRBV6-5|TRBJ1-2|NA
TGTGCCAGCAGCCTCGGGGGCGGCTCTAACTATGGCTACACCTTC
CASSLGGGSNYGYTF
>NA|TRBV28|TRBJ1-6|NA
TGTGCCAGCAGTCCCCAGGACTTCTATAATTCACCCCTCCACTTT
CASSPQDFYNSPLHF
>NA|TRBV11-3|TRBJ2-7|TRBD2
TGTGCCAGCAGGGGAGGGGTTTCGGACTACGAGCAGTACTTC
CASRGGVSDYEQYF
>few|TRBV6-5|TRBJ1-5|NA
TGTGCCGGAGGGGTTAGCAATCAGCCCCAGCATTTT
CAGGVSNQPQHF
>NA|TRBV5-4|TRBJ2-5|TRBD2
TGTGCCAGCAGCTTTCCCGCTAGCGGGACCCAAGAGACCCAGTACTTC
CASSFPASGTQETQYF
>NA|TRBV7-2|TRBJ1-2|NA
TGTGCCAGCAGCTTACTGAATGGCTACACCTTC
CASSLLNGYTF
>NA|TRBV11-3|TRBJ2-5|NA
TGTGCCAGCAGCTTAGATTGGGAGACCCAGTACTTC
CASSLDWETQYF
>few|TRBV7-3|TRBJ2-3|NA
TGTGCCAGCAGCTTAGGGAGCACAGATACGCAGTATTTT
CASSLGSTDTQYF
>NA|TRBV18|TRBJ2-1|TRBD2
TGTGCCAGCTCACCACCGCCAGCGGGAATTGTTAATGAGCAGTTCTTC
CASSPPPAGIVNEQFF
>NA|TRBV5-4|TRBJ2-5|NA
TGTGCCAGCAGCTTCGGAGGGAGCGTAGGGGAGACCCAGTACTTC
CASSFGGSVGETQYF
>NA|TRBV27|TRBJ2-7|NA
TGTGCCAGCAGTTTGTCGGGCGGAACTTTTTACGAGCAGTACTTC
CASSLSGGTFYEQYF
>NA|TRBV29-1|TRBJ2-1|TRBD2
TGCAGCGTTGAAGGTCTGAGCGGGAGGCACAATGAGCAGTTCTTC
CSVEGLSGRHNEQFF
>NA|TRBV2|TRBJ2-1|NA
TGTGCCAGCCGACGAGACAGGACCTACAATGAGCAGTTCTTC
CASRRDRTYNEQFF
>NA|TRBV5-1|TRBJ1-4|NA
TGCGCCAGCAGCATGGGGAACGCGGCAGGCGAAAAACTGTTTTTT
CASSMGNAAGEKLFF
>NA|TRBV28|TRBJ2-5|NA
TGTGCCAGCAGTCCTCCTGGGGGAGTAACGACCCAGTACTTC
CASSPPGGVTTQYF
>NA|TRBV30|TRBJ1-4|NA
TGTGCCTGGAGTGTACGGGGGCGGGTTGAAAAACTGTTTTTT
CAWSVRGRVEKLFF
>NA|TRBV19|TRBJ2-6|NA
TGTGCCAGTAGTATTTATGGGAGTGGGGCCAACGTCCTGACTTTC
CASSIYGSGANVLTF